The 4 T cell receptor beta chains below were found in one sample sequenced in a study of early T cells in non-severe SARS-CoV-2 infection. A single record per CDR3 protein comes from TCRdb applying MiXCR to the 5' RACE reads. This sample has 99,000 or so distinct CDR3 sequences, with around 17% found just once. The sequenced sample was whole blood. These receptors all come from an adult who was a healthcare worker with PCR-confirmed SARS-CoV-2 infection or an uninfected control (not recorded which).

A few counts support this clonotype. This chain joins TRBV9 and TRBJ2-1, with D tentatively TRBD1 or TRBD2 (5 bases each). The germline V and J ends were trimmed by 0 bases and 8 bases, with 15 bases remaining between them. The CDR3 has 15 residues. The germline gives CDR1 SGDLS, CDR2 YYNGEE. The CDR3 loop is CASSVGAGSSDEQFF. The CDR3 coding sequence is TGTGCCAGCAGCGTAGGAGCAGGGAGCAGCGATGAGCAGTTCTTC.

The chain links TRBV19 to TRBJ2-7; no clear D. The CDR3 runs to 14 residues. Per germline, CDR1 LNHDA and CDR2 SQIVND (reference sequence). Trimming cost V 3 bases and J 2 bases, with 11 bases left between them. The CDR3 nucleotides are TGTGCCAGTAGTATCCGCGGACGGACCTACGAGCAGTACTTC. It codes for CASSIRGRTYEQYF.

There are a few counts of this clonotype. This chain links TRBV11-2 with TRBJ2-2, with 8 positions matching TRBD2. CDR1 and CDR2 from the germline V gene are SGHAT and FQNNGV. The V gene end was trimmed by 3 bases and the J gene end by 7 bases; junction bases not matched to a gene: 4. CDR3 length equals 14 residues. The DNA for the CDR3 is TGTGCCAGCAGCTTCCGACTAGCGAGCGGGGAGCTGTTTTTT. Amino acid sequence: CASSFRLASGELFF.

V is TRBV29-1 and J is TRBJ2-7, with D unclear. Trimming took 1 base from V and 3 from J, leaving 4 bases between them. Germline CDR1 and CDR2: SQVTM and ANQGSEA. CDR3 length: 11 residues. CDR3 bases: TGCAGCGTTGAAGCCGACTACGAGCAGTACTTC. It codes for CSVEADYEQYF.